The source of this T cell receptor beta chain is a study of identical twins. The CDR3 length is 17 residues. V dropped 5 bases and J dropped 3 bases, with 22 bases sitting between them. Germline V gives CDR1 SEHNR, CDR2 FQNEAQ (reference sequence). General study points: Findings depended on cross-sectional statistics rather than tracking the same donors. Models, which agreed with sharing between unrelated individuals, nonetheless underestimated the out-of-frame TCR alpha sharing seen in monozygotic twins. Because invariant MAIT and iNKT cells could be present, zero-insertion analyses could be partly confounded.

This clonotype was counted between two and nine times. Its target is not known. TCRdb analysed the 5' RACE reads with MiXCR anew, one entry per CDR3 protein. The data contain more than 400,000 distinct CDR3 sequences, about 15% of them singletons. These same records also appear under a second study, on yellow fever vaccine responses in identical twins.

The V call is TRBV7-9, the J call TRBJ2-5, with D unresolved. The clonotype originates from a woman in her late teens or twenties in good health. Sequenced sample: CD4+ T cells sorted from blood. In DNA form, the CDR3 reads TGTGCCAGCAGCCTGGTGCTACACGCACCCGGAGAAGAGACCCAGTACTTC. It codes for CASSLVLHAPGEETQYF. Combining the CDR3 with reference TRBV7-9 and TRBJ2-5 gives the whole variable domain DTGVSQNPRHKITKRGQNVTFRCDPISEHNRLYWYRQTLGQGPEFLTYFQNEAQLEKSRLLSDRFSAERPKGSFSTLEIQRTEQGDSAMYLCASSLVLHAPGEETQYFGPGTRLLVL.